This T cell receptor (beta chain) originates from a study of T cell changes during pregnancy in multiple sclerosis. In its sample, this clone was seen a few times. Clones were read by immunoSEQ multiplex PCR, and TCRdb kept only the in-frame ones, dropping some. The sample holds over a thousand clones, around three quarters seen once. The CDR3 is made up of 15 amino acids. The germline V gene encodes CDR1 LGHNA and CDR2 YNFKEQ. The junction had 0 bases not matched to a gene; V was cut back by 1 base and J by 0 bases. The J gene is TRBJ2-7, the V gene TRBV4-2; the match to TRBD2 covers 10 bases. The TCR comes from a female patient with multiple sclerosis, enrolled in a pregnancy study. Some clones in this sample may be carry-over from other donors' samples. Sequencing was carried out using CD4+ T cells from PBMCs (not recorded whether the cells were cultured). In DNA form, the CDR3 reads TGTGCCAGCAGCCAAGGACTAGCGGGCTCCTACGAGCAGTACTTC. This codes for CASSQGLAGSYEQYF.